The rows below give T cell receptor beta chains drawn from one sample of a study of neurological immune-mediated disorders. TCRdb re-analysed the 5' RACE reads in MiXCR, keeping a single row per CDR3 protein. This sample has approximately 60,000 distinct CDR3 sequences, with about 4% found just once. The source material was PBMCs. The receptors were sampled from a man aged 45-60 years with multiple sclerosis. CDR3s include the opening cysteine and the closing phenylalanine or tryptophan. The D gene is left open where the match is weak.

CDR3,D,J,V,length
CASSELAGPQETQYF,TRBD2,TRBJ2-5,TRBV2,15
CASSWVRPPYEQYF,-,TRBJ2-7,TRBV5-5,14
CASSLAVGGSNQPQHF,-,TRBJ1-5,TRBV7-2,16
CASSQGSGPNTGELFF,-,TRBJ2-2,TRBV4-2,16
CASSLEAGGFNTEAFF,TRBD1,TRBJ1-1,TRBV7-2,16
CSARSPGDRGRWAKNIQYF,TRBD1,TRBJ2-4,TRBV20-1,19
CASSARQGWSTGELFF,TRBD1,TRBJ2-2,TRBV2,16
CASSLAGSDSPLNF,-,TRBJ1-6,TRBV5-1,14
CSARQSTEAFF,-,TRBJ1-1,TRBV20-1,11
CASRGDTEAFF,-,TRBJ1-1,TRBV12-3/TRBV12-4,11
CAGQGPQSGGEEETQYF,-,TRBJ2-5,TRBV6-6,17
CASSWGSSYNSPLHF,-,TRBJ1-6,TRBV3-1,15
CSAMTSGGAKTQYF,TRBD2,TRBJ2-5,TRBV20-1,14
CASSLVLDRMAEQFF,-,TRBJ2-1,TRBV5-5,15
CASSLDGTGTRDTQYF,TRBD1,TRBJ2-3,TRBV5-6,16
CASSQVPGTSGEVEQFF,TRBD2,TRBJ2-1,TRBV4-2,17
CASIGPLGAVSNQPQHF,-,TRBJ1-5,TRBV28,17
CASSPSRAQETQYF,-,TRBJ2-5,TRBV7-2,14
CASSSTGNRYNEKLFF,-,TRBJ1-4,TRBV5-1,16
CGVLTDTQYF,-,TRBJ2-3,TRBV29-1,10
CAISAMAEKLFF,-,TRBJ1-4,TRBV10-3,12
CASRSGALNTGELFF,-,TRBJ2-2,TRBV12-3/TRBV12-4,15
CASRTDVGTHNIQYF,-,TRBJ2-4,TRBV19,15
CASRVAGATDTQYF,TRBD2,TRBJ2-3,TRBV2,14
CSARAGLDYGYTF,-,TRBJ1-2,TRBV20-1,13
CSARDSWGGYGYTF,-,TRBJ1-2,TRBV20-1,14
CASSVGITGRVMNTEAFF,-,TRBJ1-1,TRBV9,18
CATSDGGSYNEQFF,-,TRBJ2-1,TRBV24-1,14
CASSFTQGYEQYF,-,TRBJ2-7,TRBV7-9,13
CAIGQGGDNQPQHF,TRBD1,TRBJ1-5,TRBV10-3,14
CASSPYRGDNYGYTF,-,TRBJ1-2,TRBV25-1,15
CASSLSGGHAPNEQFF,-,TRBJ2-1,TRBV28,16
CASMLRDRESDTQYF,TRBD1,TRBJ2-3,TRBV12-3/TRBV12-4,15
CASSQVGLAGYTF,-,TRBJ1-2,TRBV14,13
CASSGTSGGVQYF,TRBD2,TRBJ2-3,TRBV6-4,13
CASSLTGTGVYGYTF,TRBD1,TRBJ1-2,TRBV7-3,15
CASSFGQANEKLFF,TRBD1,TRBJ1-4,TRBV7-9,14
CASSLGLVGELFF,-,TRBJ2-2,TRBV19,13
CSAGVSNTEAFF,-,TRBJ1-1,TRBV20-1,12
CASSPAWVQETQYF,-,TRBJ2-5,TRBV6-2/TRBV6-3,14
CASSGFGRGPNEQFF,-,TRBJ2-1,TRBV2,15
CAISEYEGLAYEQYF,-,TRBJ2-7,TRBV10-3,15
CASSPRDRPNYGYTF,TRBD1,TRBJ1-2,TRBV3-1,15
CSARGGVRGPYGYTF,-,TRBJ1-2,TRBV20-1,15
CASSSLFGGKLFF,-,TRBJ1-4,TRBV5-5,13
CATALGARESEQYF,-,TRBJ2-7,TRBV10-3,14
CSARDSESSSYEQYF,-,TRBJ2-7,TRBV20-1,15
CASSQDVVAGSTDTQYF,TRBD2,TRBJ2-3,TRBV14,17
CASSRQKAGGETQYF,-,TRBJ2-5,TRBV7-2,15
CASSQRQGASYNEQFF,TRBD1,TRBJ2-1,TRBV28,16
CASSLGTGHYGYTF,TRBD1,TRBJ1-2,TRBV5-6,14
CAVGQGWEKLFF,TRBD1,TRBJ1-4,TRBV12-3/TRBV12-4,12